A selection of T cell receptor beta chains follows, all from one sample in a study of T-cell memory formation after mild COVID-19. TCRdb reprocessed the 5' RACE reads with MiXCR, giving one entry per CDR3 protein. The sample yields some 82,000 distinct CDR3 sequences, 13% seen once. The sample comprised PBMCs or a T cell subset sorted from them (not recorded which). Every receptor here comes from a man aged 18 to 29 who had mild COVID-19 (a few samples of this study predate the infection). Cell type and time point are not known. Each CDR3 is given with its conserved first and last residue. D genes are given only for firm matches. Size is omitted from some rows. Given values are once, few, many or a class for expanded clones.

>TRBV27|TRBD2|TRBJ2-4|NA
CASSLAGENIQYF
TGTGCCAGCAGCCTAGCGGGGGAAAACATTCAGTACTTC
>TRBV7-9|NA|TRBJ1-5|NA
CASSSSRQPQHF
TGTGCCAGCAGCAGCTCGCGGCAGCCCCAGCATTTT
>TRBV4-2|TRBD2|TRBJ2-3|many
CASSQTSGGPDTQYF
TGTGCCAGCAGCCAAACTAGCGGGGGGCCAGATACGCAGTATTTT
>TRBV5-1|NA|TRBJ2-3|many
CASSLPGNTDTQYF
TGCGCCAGCAGCTTGCCGGGGAACACAGATACGCAGTATTTT
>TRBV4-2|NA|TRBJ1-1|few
CASSRPLGNTEAFF
TGTGCCAGCAGCCGTCCGCTGGGGAACACTGAAGCTTTCTTT
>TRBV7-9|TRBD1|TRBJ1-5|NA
CASSSTGNNQPQHF
TGTGCCAGCAGCTCGACAGGGAACAATCAGCCCCAGCATTTT
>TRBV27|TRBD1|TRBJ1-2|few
CASGVQGNYGYTF
TGTGCCAGCGGGGTACAGGGGAACTATGGCTACACCTTC
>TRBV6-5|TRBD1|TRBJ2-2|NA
CASSFFSGTGSSTGELFF
TGTGCCAGCAGTTTTTTCTCTGGGACAGGGAGTAGCACCGGGGAGCTGTTTTTT
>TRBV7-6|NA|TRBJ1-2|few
CASSPGAGGYGYTF
TGTGCCAGCAGCCCAGGAGCGGGGGGCTATGGCTACACCTTC
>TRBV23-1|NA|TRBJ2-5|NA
CASSREDRRQETQYF
TGCGCCAGCAGTCGGGAGGACAGGAGACAAGAGACCCAGTACTTC
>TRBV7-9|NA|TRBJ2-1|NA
CASSFTTGLNEQFF
TGTGCCAGCAGCTTCACGACTGGCCTCAATGAGCAGTTCTTC
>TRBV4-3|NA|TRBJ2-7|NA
CASSQEQEEFYEQYF
TGCGCCAGCAGCCAAGAACAGGAGGAGTTCTACGAGCAGTACTTC
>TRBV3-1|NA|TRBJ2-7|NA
CASSQAPRGSYEQYF
TGTGCCAGCAGCCAAGCCCCGCGGGGCTCCTACGAGCAGTACTTC
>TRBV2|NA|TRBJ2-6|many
CASSEGGSSSGANVLTF
TGTGCCAGCAGTGAAGGGGGCAGCTCCTCTGGGGCCAACGTCCTGACTTTC
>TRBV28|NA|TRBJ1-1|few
CASSLARANTEAFF
TGTGCCAGCAGTTTAGCCAGGGCGAACACTGAAGCTTTCTTT
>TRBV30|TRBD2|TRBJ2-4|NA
CAWSRTSGGARNIQYF
TGTGCCTGGAGCAGGACTAGCGGGGGGGCCCGGAACATTCAGTACTTC
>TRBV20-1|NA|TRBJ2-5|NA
CSARDLRDVETQYF
TGCAGTGCTAGAGATCTGAGGGACGTGGAGACCCAGTACTTC
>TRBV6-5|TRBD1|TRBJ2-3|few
CASSYGTGGADTQYF
TGTGCCAGCAGTTACGGGACAGGGGGCGCGGATACGCAGTATTTT
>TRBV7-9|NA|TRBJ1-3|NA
CASAARGFSGNTIYF
TGTGCCAGCGCTGCCAGGGGATTCTCTGGAAACACCATATATTTT
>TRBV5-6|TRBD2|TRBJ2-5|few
CASTKAGLGQETQYF
TGTGCCAGCACCAAGGCGGGACTAGGACAAGAGACCCAGTACTTC
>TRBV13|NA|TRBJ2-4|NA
CASSLLQGRGNIQYF
TGTGCCAGCAGCCTGCTCCAGGGTCGAGGAAACATTCAGTACTTC
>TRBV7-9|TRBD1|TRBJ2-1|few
CASSLGRTGPHNEQFF
TGTGCCAGCAGCTTAGGCCGGACAGGTCCCCACAATGAGCAGTTCTTC
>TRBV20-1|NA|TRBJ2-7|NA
CSARETKTREQYF
TGCAGTGCTAGGGAGACCAAGACTCGCGAGCAGTACTTC
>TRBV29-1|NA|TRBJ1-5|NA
CSVADGNQPQHF
TGCAGCGTTGCAGACGGCAATCAGCCCCAGCATTTT
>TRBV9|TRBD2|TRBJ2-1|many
CASTAGGTAEQFF
TGTGCCAGCACAGCGGGGGGGACCGCTGAGCAGTTCTTC
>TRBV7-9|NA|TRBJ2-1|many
CASSSLREQFF
TGTGCCAGCAGCTCACTGAGGGAGCAGTTCTTC
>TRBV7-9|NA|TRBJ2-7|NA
CASSLTGSGYEQYF
TGTGCCAGCAGCCTGACGGGCTCAGGCTACGAGCAGTACTTC
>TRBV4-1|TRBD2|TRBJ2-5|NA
CASSQLAGGPYQETQYF
TGCGCCAGCAGCCAGTTAGCGGGGGGGCCGTACCAAGAGACCCAGTACTTC
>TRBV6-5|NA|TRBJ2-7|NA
CASSYSLGSYEQYF
TGTGCCAGCAGTTACTCGCTAGGGTCCTACGAGCAGTACTTC
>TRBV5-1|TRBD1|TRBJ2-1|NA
CASSLAGQGRNEQFF
TGCGCCAGCAGCTTGGCGGGACAGGGTAGGAATGAGCAGTTCTTC
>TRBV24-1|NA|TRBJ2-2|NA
CATSDLPLSTGELFF
TGTGCCACCAGTGATTTGCCCCTGAGCACCGGGGAGCTGTTTTTT
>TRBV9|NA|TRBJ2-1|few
CASSVRSGRRWNEQFF
TGTGCCAGCAGTGTAAGGAGCGGGCGAAGGTGGAATGAGCAGTTCTTC
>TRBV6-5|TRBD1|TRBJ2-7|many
CASSSFRTGDEQYF
TGTGCCAGCAGTTCCTTCCGGACAGGGGACGAGCAGTACTTC
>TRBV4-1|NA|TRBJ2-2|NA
CASSQDSRSGGELFF
TGCGCCAGCAGCCAAGATTCTAGATCCGGCGGGGAGCTGTTTTTT
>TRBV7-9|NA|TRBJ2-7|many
CASSLGTTGAGDEQYF
TGTGCCAGCAGCTTAGGAACGACCGGGGCGGGCGACGAGCAGTACTTC